The T cell receptor (beta chain) under discussion was sequenced for a study of CD4 T cells in relation to SARS-CoV-2 and coronaviruses. The overall study: The restricting HLA molecule for shared crossreactive spike epitopes was mapped. Study-level findings and limits: Each donor contributed either pre-pandemic or post-infection samples, not both.

Germline CDR1 reads MNHNY; CDR2 reads SVGAGI (reference sequence). Trimming removed 2 bases at V and 2 bases at J, with 7 bases between. CDR3 length equals 14 residues. Profiling relied on immunoSEQ multiplex PCR, and the TCRdb table lists in-frame clones only, not all of them. The sample consists of more than 55,000 clones, around 86% of them appearing once. The unexposed donors gave CD4+ T cells in about 2010-2019, prior to COVID-19. CD4 enrichment then naive enrichment separated naive from memory CD4+ cells. For this clone: The antigen is unknown.

The sequenced sample was memory CD4+ T cells from PBMCs. The chain is built from TRBV6-6 and TRBJ1-3, with D unresolved. The source is a human donor in good health. This CDR3 reads CASSYDRAGNTIYF. CDR3 bases: TGTGCCAGCAGTTACGATCGAGCTGGAAACACCATATATTTT.